The text below deals with one T cell receptor (beta chain). The data belong to a study of blood T cells in healthy people across ages. A sample-barcoded 5' primer and a J-beta primer mix were used in a second PCR of about 7 to 12 cycles. Each CDR3 protein is one row after TCRdb ran MiXCR on the 5' RACE reads. The sample includes roughly 800,000 distinct CDR3 sequences, approximately 25% of them seen just once. V lost 1 base and J lost 7, with 17 bases in between. The CDR3 contains 16 residues. CDR1 and CDR2 (germline): SGDLS, YYNGEE. These data were also filed under a second study, of T cells of mothers and their children.

V is TRBV9 and J is TRBJ2-2, with D possibly TRBD2 on 5 matching bases. This TCR was sampled from a boy younger than 18 in good health. The material sequenced was blood. Here the CDR3 DNA reads TGTGCCAGCAGCGTATCGGGATATACCTCAGGCGGGGAGCTGTTTTTT. Its protein is CASSVSGYTSGGELFF.